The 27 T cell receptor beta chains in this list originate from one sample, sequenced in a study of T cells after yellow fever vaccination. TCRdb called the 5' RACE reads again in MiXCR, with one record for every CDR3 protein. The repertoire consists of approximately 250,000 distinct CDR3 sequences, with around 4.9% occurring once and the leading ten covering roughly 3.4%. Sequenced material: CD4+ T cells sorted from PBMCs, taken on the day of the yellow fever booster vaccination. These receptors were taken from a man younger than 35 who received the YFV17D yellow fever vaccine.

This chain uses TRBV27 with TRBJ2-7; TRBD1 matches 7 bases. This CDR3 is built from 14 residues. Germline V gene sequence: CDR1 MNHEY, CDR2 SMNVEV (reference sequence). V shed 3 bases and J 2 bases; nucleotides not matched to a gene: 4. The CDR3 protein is CASSLGQWAYEQYF. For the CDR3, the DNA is TGTGCCAGCAGTTTGGGACAGTGGGCCTACGAGCAGTACTTC.

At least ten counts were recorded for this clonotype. The CDR3 DNA is TGTGCCAGCAGGGGGACATCAACTAATGAAAAACTGTTTTTT. This encodes CASRGTSTNEKLFF. The V call is TRBV2, the J call TRBJ1-4, with a tentative D call TRBD1 (6 bases). Germline V lookup: CDR1 SNHLY, CDR2 FYNNEI. V was pared by 6 bases and J by 0 bases, with 8 bases between. CDR3 length: 14 amino acids.

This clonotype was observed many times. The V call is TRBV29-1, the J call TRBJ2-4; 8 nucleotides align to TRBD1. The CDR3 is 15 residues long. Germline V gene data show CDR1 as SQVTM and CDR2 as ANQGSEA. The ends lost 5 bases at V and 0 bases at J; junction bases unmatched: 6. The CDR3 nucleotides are TGCAGCGTTACAGGGGGACACATAGCCAAAAACATTCAGTACTTC. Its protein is CSVTGGHIAKNIQYF.

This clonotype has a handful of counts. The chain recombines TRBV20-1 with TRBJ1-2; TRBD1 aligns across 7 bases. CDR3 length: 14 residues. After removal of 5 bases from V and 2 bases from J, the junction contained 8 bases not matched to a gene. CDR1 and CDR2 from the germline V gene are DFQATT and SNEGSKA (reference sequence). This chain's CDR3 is CSASPGGSNYGYTF. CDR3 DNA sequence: TGCAGTGCTTCCCCAGGGGGATCAAACTATGGCTACACCTTC.

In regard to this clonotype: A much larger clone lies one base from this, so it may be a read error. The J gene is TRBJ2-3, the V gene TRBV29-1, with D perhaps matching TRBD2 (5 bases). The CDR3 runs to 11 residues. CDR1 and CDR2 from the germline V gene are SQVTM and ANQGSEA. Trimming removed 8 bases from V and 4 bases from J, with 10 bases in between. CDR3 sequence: CSHSSSDTQYF. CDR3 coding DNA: TGCAGCCATTCTAGCTCAGATACGCAGTATTTT.

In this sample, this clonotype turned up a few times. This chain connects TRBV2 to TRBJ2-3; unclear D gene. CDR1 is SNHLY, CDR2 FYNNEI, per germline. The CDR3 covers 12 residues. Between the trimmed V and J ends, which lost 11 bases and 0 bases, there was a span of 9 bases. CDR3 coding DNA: TGTGCCCCTGGTAGTAGCACAGATACGCAGTATTTT. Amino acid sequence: CAPGSSTDTQYF.

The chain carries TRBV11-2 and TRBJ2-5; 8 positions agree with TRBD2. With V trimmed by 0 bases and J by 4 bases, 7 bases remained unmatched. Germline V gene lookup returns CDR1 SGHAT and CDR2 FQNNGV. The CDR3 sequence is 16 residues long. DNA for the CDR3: TGTGCCAGCAGCTTAGACCGGGGGGGCCTTAGAGAGACCCAGTACTTC. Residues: CASSLDRGGLRETQYF.

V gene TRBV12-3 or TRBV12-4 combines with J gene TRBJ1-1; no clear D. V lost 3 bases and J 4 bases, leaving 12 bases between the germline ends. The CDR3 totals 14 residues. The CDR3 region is CASSFQGMITEAFF. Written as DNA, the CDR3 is TGTGCCAGCAGTTTTCAAGGGATGATCACTGAAGCTTTCTTT.

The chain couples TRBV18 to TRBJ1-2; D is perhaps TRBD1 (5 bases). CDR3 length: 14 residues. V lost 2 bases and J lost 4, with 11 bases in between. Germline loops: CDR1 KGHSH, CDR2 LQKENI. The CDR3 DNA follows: TGTGCCAGCTCACCAAACAGGCCACGCTATGGCTACACCTTC. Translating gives CASSPNRPRYGYTF.

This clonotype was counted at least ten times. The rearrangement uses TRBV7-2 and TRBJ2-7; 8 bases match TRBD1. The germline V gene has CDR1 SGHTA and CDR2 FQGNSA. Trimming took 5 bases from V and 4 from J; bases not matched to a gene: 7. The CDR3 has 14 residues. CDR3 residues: CASSPRDRSYEQYF. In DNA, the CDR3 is TGTGCCAGCAGCCCGAGGGACAGGTCTTACGAGCAGTACTTC.

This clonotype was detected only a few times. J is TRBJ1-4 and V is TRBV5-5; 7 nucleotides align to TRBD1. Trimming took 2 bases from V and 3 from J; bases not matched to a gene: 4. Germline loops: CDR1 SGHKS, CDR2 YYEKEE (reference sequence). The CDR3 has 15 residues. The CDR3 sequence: CASSLGTEPNEKLFF. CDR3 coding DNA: TGTGCCAGCAGCTTAGGGACAGAACCTAATGAAAAACTGTTTTTT.

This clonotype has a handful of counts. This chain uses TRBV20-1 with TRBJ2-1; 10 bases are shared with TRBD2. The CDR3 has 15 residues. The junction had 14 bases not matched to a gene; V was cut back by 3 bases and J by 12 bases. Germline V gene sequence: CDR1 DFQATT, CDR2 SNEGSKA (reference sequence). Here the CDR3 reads CSASLVTSGRPGQFF. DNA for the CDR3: TGCAGTGCTAGCCTGGTGACTAGCGGGCGACCCGGGCAGTTCTTC.

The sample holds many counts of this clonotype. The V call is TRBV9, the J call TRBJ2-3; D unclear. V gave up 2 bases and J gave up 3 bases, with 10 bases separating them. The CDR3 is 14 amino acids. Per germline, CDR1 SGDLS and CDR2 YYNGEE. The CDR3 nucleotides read TGTGCCAGCAGCGTTCACGGTGGGACAGATACGCAGTATTTT. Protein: CASSVHGGTDTQYF.

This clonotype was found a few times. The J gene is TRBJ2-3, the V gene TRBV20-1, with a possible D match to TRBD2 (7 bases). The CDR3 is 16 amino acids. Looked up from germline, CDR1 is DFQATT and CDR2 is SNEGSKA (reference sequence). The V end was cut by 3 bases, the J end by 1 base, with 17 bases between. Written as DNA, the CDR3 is TGCAGTGCTAGGGGCGGGGGCTCAGCACGCACAGATACGCAGTATTTT. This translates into CSARGGGSARTDTQYF.

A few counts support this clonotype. In nucleotides, the CDR3 is TGCGCCAGCAGTCTGGGGGCCCCGCCCTCCTACGAGCAGTACTTC. The encoded protein is CASSLGAPPSYEQYF. The chain is built from TRBV5-1 and TRBJ2-7; D perhaps matches TRBD1 (6 bases). The germline gives CDR1 SGHRS, CDR2 YFSETQ. The CDR3 totals 15 residues. Trimming removed 5 bases at V and 0 bases at J, with 15 bases between. The whole variable domain, filled in from reference TRBV5-1 and TRBJ2-7, reads KAGVTQTPRYLIKTRGQQVTLSCSPISGHRSVSWYQQTPGQGLQFLFEYFSETQRNKGNFPGRFSGRQFSNSRSEMNVSTLELGDSALYLCASSLGAPPSYEQYFGPGTRLTVT.

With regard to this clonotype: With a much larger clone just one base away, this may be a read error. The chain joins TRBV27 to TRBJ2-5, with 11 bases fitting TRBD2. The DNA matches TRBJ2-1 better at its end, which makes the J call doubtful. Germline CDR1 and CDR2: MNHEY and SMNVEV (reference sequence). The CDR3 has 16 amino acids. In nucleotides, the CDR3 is TGTGCCAGCAGTTTATCGCTAGCGGGGGGTTTCAAGACCCAGTTCTTC. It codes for CASSLSLAGGFKTQFF.

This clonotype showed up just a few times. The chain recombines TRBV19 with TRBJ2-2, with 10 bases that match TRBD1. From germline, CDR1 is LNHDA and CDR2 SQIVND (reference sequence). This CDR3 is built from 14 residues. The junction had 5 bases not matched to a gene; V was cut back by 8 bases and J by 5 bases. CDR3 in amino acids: CASWDRGLTGELFF. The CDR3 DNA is TGTGCCAGTTGGGACAGGGGCCTAACCGGGGAGCTGTTTTTT.

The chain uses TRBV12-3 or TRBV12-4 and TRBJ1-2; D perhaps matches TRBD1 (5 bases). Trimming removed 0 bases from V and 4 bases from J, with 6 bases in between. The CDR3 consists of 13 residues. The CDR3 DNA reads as TGTGCCAGCAGTTTAGCGACAGCCTATGGCTACACCTTC. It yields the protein CASSLATAYGYTF.

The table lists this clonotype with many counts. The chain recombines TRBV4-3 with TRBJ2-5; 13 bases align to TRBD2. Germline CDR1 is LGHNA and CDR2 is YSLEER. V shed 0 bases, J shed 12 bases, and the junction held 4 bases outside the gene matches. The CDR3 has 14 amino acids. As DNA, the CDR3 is TGCGCCAGCAGCCAAGAGACTAGCGGGGGGCCTAAGTACTTC. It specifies CASSQETSGGPKYF.

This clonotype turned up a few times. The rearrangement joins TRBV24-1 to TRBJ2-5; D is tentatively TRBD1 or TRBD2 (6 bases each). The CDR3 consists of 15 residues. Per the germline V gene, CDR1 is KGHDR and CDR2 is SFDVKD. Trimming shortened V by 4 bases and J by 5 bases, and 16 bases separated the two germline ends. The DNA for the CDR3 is TGTGCCACCAGTGAAGGCAGGGGTGGGGGGGAGACCCAGTACTTC. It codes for CATSEGRGGGETQYF.

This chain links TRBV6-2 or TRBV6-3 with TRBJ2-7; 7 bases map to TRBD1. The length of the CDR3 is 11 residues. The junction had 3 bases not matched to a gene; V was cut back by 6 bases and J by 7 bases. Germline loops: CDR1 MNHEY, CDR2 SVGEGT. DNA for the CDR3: TGTGCCAGCAGGGACAGGTGGGAGCAGTACTTC. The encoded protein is CASRDRWEQYF.

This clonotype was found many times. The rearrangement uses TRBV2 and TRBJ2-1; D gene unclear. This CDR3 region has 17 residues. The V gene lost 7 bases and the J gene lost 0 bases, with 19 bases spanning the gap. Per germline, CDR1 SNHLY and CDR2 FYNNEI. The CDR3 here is CASTPGRRNSSYNEQFF. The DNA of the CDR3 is TGTGCCAGCACCCCGGGCAGAAGGAACAGCTCCTACAATGAGCAGTTCTTC. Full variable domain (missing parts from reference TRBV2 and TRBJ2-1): EPEVTQTPSHQVTQMGQEVILRCVPISNHLYFYWYRQILGQKVEFLVSFYNNEISEKSEIFDDQFSVERPDGSNFTLKIRSTKLEDSAMYFCASTPGRRNSSYNEQFFGPGTRLTVL.

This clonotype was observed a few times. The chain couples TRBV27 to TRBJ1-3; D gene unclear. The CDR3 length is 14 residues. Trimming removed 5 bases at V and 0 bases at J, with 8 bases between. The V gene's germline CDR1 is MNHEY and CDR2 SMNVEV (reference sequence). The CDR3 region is CASSVTYSGNTIYF. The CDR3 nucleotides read TGTGCCAGCAGTGTGACATACTCTGGAAACACCATATATTTT.

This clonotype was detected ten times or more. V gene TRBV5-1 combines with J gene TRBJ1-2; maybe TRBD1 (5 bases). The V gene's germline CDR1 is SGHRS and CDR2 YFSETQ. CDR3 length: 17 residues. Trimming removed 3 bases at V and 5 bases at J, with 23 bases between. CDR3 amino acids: CASSSSYGQALSYGYTF. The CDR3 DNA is TGCGCCAGCAGCTCTTCATACGGACAAGCTTTGAGTTATGGCTACACCTTC. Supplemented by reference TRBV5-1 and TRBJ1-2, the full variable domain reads KAGVTQTPRYLIKTRGQQVTLSCSPISGHRSVSWYQQTPGQGLQFLFEYFSETQRNKGNFPGRFSGRQFSNSRSEMNVSTLELGDSALYLCASSSSYGQALSYGYTFGSGTRLTVV.

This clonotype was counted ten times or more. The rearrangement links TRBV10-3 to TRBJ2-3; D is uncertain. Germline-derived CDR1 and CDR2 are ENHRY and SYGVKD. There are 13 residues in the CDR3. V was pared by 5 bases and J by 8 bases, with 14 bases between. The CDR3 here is CAISSDPAGTQYF. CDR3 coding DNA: TGTGCCATCAGTTCAGACCCGGCCGGTACGCAGTATTTT.

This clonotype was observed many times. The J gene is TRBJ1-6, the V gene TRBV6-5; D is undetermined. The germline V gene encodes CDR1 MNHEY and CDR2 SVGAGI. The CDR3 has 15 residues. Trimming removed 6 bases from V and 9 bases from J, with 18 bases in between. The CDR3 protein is CASRPTRAVGSPLHF. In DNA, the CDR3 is TGTGCCAGCAGACCAACGAGGGCAGTCGGTTCACCCCTCCACTTT.

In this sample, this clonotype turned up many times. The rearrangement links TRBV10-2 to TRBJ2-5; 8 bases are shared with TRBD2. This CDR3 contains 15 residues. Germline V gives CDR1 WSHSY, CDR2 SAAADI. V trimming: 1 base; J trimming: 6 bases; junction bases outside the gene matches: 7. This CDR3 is CASSEWGTSEKTQYF. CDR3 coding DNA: TGCGCCAGCAGTGAGTGGGGGACTAGTGAGAAGACCCAGTACTTC.